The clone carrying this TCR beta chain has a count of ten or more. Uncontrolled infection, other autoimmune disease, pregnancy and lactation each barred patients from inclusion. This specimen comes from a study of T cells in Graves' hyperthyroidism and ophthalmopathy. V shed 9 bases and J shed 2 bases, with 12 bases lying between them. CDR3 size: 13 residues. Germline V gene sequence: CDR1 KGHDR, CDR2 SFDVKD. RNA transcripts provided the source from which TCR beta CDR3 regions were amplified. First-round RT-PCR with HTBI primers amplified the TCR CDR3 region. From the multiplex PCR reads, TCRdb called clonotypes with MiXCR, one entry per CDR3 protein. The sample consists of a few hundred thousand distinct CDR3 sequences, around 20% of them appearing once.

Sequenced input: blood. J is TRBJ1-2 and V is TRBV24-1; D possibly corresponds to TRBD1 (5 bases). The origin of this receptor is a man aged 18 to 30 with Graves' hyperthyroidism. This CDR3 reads CATQGRMNYGYTF. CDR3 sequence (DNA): TGTGCCACCCAGGGACGGATGAACTATGGCTACACCTTC.